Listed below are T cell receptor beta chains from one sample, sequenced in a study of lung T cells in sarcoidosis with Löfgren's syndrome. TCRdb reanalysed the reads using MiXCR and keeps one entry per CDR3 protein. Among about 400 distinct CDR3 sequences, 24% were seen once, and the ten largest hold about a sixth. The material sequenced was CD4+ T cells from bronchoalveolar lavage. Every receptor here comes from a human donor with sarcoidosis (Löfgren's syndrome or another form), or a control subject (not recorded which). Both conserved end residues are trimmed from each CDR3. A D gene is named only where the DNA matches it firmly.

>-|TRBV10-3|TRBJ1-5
ATGREGTNQPQH
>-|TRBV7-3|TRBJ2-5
ASSPRGRGYQETQY
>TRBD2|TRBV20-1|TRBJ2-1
SASTSTSGRNSYNEQF
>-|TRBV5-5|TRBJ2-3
ASAGGPVGDTQY
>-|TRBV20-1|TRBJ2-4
SARPLKNNQY
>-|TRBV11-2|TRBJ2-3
ASSLPPQAQY
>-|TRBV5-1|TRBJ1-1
ASSLLKGNTEAF
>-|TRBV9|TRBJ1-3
ASSPQVAGNTIY
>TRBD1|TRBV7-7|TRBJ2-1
ASSLGTGEREQF
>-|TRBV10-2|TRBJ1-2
ASSESAGVSYGYT
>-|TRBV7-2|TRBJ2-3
ASSLSLGPDTQY
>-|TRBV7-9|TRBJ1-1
ASRGGAEAF
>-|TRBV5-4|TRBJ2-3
ASSPTAWTDTQY
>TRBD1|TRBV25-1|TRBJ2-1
ASSELHPLRGTDNEQF
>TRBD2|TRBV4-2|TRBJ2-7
ASSQGPGTIYEQY
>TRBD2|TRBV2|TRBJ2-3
ASKPGLAAQY
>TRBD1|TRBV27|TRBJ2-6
ASTGTDSGANVLT
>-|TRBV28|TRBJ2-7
ATTSWVLLGEQY
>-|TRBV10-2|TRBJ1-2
ASSDSRGAGYT
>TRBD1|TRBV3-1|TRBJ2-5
ASSQNRGETQY
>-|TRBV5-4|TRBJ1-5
AGSLDGQPQH
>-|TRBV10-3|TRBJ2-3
AIGGSTDKQD
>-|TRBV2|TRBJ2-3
AGSAQGRDTQY
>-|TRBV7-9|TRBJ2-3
ASSLDSNTQY
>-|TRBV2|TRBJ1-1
ASGGRMRTESF
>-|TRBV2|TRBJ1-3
ASSESSRNTIY
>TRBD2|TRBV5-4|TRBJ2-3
ASSLGTSGGDTQY
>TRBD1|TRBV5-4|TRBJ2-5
ASRETTGEETQY
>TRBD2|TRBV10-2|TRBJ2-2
ASLGLANTGELF
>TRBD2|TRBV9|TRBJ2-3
ASSQGWSGGDTQY